This T cell receptor beta chain derives from a study of cytotoxic CD8 clonotypes in ibrutinib-treated CLL. The overall study: Following a median around 13 months of treatment, with a range of 6 to 36, response samples were taken.

This clone was detected once. Antigen unknown. Method: immunoSEQ multiplex PCR; TCRdb's copy keeps in-frame clones and lacks some. The profile shows 20,000 or so clones, over 70% of them singletons. With V trimmed by 4 bases and J by 1 base, 4 bases remained unmatched. The CDR3 is made up of 15 amino acids. Germline CDR1 SGHRS, CDR2 YFSETQ. Study outcomes and limitations: Having risen at ibrutinib response, clonality had fallen back toward baseline by progression. Public clonotypes showed up rarely, and on treatment they shrank or held steady.

Sequencing used PBMCs, obtained before ibrutinib treatment. This clonotype was obtained from a human donor with chronic lymphocytic leukemia. The V call is TRBV5-1, the J call TRBJ1-5; 8 bases match TRBD1. Here the CDR3 reads CASSRTGLSNQPQHF. Here the CDR3 DNA reads TGCGCCAGCAGCCGGACAGGGTTGAGCAATCAGCCCCAGCATTTT.